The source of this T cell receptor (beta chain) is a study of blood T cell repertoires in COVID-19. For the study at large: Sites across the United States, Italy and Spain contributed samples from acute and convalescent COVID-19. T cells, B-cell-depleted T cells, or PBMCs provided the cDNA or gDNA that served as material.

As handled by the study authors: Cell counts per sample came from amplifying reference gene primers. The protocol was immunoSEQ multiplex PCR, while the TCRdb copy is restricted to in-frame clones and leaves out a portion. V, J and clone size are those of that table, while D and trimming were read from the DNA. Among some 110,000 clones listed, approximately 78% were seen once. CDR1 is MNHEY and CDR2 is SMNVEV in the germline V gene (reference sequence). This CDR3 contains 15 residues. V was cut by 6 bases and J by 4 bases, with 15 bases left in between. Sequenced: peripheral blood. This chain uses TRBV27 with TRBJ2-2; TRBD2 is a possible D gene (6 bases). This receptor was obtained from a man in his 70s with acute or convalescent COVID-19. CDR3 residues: CASSRPGEPTGELFF. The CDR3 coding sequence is TGTGCCAGCAGCCGTCCGGGGGAGCCCACCGGGGAGCTGTTTTTT.